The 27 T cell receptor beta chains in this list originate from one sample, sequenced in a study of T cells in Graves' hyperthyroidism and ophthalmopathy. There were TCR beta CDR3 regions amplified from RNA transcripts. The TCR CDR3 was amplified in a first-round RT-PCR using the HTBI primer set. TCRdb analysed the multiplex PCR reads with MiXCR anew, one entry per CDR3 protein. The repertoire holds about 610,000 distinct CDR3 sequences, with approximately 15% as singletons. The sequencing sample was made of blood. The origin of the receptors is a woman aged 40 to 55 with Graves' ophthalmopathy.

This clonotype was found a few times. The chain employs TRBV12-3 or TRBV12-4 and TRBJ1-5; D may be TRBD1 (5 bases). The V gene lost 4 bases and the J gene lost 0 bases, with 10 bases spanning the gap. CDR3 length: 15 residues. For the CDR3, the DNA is TGTGCCAGCAGTTCGGGGCCCAGTAGCAATCAGCCCCAGCATTTT. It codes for CASSSGPSSNQPQHF.

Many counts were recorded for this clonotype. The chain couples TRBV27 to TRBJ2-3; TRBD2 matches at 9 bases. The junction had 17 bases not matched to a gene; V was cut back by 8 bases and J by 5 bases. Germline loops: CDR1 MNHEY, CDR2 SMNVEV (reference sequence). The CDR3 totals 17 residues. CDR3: CASSSTQSGRSVDTQYF. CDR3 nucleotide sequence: TGTGCCAGCTCCTCGACCCAGAGCGGGAGGTCTGTAGATACGCAGTATTTT.

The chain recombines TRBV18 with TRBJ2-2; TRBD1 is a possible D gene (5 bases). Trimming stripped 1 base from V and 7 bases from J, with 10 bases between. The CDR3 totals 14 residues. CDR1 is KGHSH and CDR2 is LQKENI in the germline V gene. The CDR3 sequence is CASSPRARDGELFF. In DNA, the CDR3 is TGTGCCAGCTCACCACGTGCCAGGGACGGGGAGCTGTTTTTT.

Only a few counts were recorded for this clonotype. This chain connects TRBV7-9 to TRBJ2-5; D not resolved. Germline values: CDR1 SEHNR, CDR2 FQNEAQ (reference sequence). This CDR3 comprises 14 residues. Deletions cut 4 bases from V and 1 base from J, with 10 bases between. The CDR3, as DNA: TGTGCCAGCAGCTCAGCAGCCGTCCAAGAGACCCAGTACTTC. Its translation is CASSSAAVQETQYF.

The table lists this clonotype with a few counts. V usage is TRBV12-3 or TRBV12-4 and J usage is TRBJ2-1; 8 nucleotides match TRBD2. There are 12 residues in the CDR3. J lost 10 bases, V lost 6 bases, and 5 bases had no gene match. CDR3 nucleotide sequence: TGTGCCAGCAGCTCGGGGGGGGGGGAGCAGTTCTTC. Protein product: CASSSGGGEQFF.

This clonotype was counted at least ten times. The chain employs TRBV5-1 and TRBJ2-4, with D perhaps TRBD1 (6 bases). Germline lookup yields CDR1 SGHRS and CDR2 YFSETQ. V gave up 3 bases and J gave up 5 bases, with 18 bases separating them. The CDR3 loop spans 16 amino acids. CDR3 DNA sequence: TGCGCCAGCAGCTCCAGGCCGGGACAAGGGGAAAACATTCAGTACTTC. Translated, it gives CASSSRPGQGENIQYF.

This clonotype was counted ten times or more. The CDR3 coding sequence is TGTGCCAGCAGCTTAGGAGGGACCCTAAACACCGGGGAGCTGTTTTTT. Its translation: CASSLGGTLNTGELFF. The V call is TRBV11-2, the J call TRBJ2-2; D possibly uses TRBD1 or TRBD2 (5 bases each). The V and J ends lost 1 base and 2 bases respectively, with 11 bases between them. Per germline, CDR1 SGHAT and CDR2 FQNNGV. This CDR3 has 16 amino acids.

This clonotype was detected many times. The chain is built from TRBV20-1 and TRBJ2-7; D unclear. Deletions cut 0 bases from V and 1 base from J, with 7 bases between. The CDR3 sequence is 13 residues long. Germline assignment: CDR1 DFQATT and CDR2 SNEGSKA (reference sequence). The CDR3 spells CSARDPSSYEQYF. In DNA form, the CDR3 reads TGCAGTGCTAGAGATCCCAGTTCCTACGAGCAGTACTTC.

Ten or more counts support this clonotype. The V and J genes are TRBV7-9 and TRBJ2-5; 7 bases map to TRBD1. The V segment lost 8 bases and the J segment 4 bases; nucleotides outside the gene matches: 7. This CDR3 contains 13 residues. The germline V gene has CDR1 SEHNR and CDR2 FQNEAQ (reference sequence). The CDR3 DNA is TGTGCCAGCGGCAAGACAGGGCTAGAGACCCAGTACTTC. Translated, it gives CASGKTGLETQYF.

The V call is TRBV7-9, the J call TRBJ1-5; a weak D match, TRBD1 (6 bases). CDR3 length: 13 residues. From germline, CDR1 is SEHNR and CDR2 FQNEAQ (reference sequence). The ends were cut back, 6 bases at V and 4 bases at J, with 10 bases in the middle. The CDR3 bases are TGTGCCAGCAGGAAGGACAGAAATCAGCCCCAGCATTTT. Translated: CASRKDRNQPQHF.

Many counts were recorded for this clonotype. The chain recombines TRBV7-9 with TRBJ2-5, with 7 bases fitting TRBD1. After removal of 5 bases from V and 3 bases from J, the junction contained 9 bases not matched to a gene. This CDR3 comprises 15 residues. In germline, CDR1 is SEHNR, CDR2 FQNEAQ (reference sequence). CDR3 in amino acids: CASSIDRVAKETQYF. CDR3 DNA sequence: TGTGCCAGCAGCATTGACAGGGTCGCCAAAGAGACCCAGTACTTC.

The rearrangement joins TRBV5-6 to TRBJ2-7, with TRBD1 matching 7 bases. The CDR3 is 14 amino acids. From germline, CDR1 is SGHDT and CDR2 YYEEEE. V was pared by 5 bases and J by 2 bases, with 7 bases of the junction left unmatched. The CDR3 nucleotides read TGTGCCAGCAGTGTGGGACAGATGGCCTACGAGCAGTACTTC. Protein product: CASSVGQMAYEQYF.

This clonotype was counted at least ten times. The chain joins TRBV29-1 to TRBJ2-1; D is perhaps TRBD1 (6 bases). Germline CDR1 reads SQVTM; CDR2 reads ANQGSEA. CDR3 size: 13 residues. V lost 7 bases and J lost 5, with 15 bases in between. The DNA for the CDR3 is TGCAGCGCCGCAAGACAGGATCACAATGAGCAGTTCTTC. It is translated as CSAARQDHNEQFF.

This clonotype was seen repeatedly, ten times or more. CDR3 region: CAWRTGSTDTQYF. The DNA of the CDR3 is TGTGCCTGGAGGACAGGGAGCACAGATACGCAGTATTTT. The chain couples TRBV30 to TRBJ2-3, with 7 bases matching TRBD1. Looked up from germline, CDR1 is GTSNPN and CDR2 is SVGIG (reference sequence). With 3 bases clipped from V and 0 bases from J, the junction kept 0 bases outside the gene matches. There are 13 residues in the CDR3.

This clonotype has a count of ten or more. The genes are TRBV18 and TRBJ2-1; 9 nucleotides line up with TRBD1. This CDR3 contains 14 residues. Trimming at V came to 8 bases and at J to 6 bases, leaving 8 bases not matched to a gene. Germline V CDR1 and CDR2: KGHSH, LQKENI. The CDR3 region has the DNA TGTGCCAGCACGTGGGACAGGGAGGGCAATGAGCAGTTCTTC. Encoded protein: CASTWDREGNEQFF. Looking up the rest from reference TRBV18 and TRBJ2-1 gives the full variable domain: NAGVMQNPRHLVRRRGQEARLRCSPMKGHSHVYWYRQLPEEGLKFMVYLQKENIIDESGMPKERFSAEFPKEGPSILRIQQVVRGDSAAYFCASTWDREGNEQFFGPGTRLTVL.

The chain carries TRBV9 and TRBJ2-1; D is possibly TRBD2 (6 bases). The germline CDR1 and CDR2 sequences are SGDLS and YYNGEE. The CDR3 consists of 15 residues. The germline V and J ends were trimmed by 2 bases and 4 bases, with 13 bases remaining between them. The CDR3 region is CASSVMFGGYNEQFF. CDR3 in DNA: TGTGCCAGCAGCGTGATGTTTGGGGGGTACAATGAGCAGTTCTTC.

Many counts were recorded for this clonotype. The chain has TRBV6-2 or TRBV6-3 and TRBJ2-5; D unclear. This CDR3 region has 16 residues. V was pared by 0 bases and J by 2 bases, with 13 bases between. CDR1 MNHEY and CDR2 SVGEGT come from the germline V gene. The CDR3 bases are TGTGCCAGCAGTTACTCGAATCGGCAGCAACAAGAGACCCAGTACTTC. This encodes CASSYSNRQQQETQYF.

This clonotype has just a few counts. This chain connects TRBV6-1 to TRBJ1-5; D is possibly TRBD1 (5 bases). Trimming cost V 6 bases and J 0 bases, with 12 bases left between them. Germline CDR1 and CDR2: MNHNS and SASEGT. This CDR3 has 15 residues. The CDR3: CASSASTVSNQPQHF. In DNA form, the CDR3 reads TGTGCCAGCAGCGCCTCGACAGTTAGCAATCAGCCCCAGCATTTT.

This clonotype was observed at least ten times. The CDR3 bases are TGTGCCAGCAGTTTCCGGCAGGGAAGAAACACCATATATTTT. This translates into CASSFRQGRNTIYF. This rearrangement joins TRBV12-3 or TRBV12-4 to TRBJ1-3, with a weak D call TRBD1 (5 bases). This CDR3 spans 14 amino acids. Trimming shortened V by 3 bases and J by 5 bases, and 11 bases separated the two germline ends.

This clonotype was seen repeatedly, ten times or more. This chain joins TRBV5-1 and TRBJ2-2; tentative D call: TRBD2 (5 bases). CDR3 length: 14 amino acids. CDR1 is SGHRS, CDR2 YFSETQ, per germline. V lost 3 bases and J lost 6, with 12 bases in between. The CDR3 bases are TGCGCCAGCAGCTACATAGCGACGGCCGGGGAGCTGTTTTTT. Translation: CASSYIATAGELFF.

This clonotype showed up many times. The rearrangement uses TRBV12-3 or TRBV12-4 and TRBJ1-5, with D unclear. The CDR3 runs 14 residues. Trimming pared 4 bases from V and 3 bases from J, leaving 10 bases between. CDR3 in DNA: TGTGCCAGCAGTTCAAGAACTAACAATCAGCCCCAGCATTTT. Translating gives CASSSRTNNQPQHF.

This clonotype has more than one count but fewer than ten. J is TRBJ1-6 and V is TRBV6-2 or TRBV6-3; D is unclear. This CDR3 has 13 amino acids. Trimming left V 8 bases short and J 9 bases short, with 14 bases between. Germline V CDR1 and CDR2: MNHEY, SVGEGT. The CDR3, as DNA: TGTGCCAGCCTAGGATTGAATAGTTCACCCCTCCACTTT. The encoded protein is CASLGLNSSPLHF.

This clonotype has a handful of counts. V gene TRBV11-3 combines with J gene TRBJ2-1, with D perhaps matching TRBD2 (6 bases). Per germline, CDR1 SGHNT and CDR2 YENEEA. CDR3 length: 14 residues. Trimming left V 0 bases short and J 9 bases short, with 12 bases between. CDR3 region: CASSLDGTLGEQFF. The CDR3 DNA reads TGTGCCAGCAGCTTAGATGGGACTCTGGGTGAGCAGTTCTTC.

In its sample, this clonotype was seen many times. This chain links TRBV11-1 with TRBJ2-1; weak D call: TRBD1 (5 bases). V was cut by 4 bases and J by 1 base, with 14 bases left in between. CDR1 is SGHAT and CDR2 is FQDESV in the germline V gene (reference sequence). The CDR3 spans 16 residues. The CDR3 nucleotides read TGTGCCAGCAGCTCGAAGCAGGGTCGGTCCTACAATGAGCAGTTCTTC. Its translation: CASSSKQGRSYNEQFF.

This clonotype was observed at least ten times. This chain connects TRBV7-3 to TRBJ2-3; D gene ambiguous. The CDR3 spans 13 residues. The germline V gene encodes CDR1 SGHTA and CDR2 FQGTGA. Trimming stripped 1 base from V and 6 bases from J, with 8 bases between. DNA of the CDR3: TGTGCCAGCAGCTTAATCGCGAGGGATACGCAGTATTTT. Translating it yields CASSLIARDTQYF.

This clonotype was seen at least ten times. The CDR3 here is CAWSVPAGHYGYTF. The CDR3 DNA is TGTGCCTGGAGTGTACCGGCAGGGCACTATGGCTACACCTTC. J is TRBJ1-2 and V is TRBV30, with TRBD1 as a possible D gene (5 bases). This CDR3 is 14 amino acids long. The ends were cut back, 0 bases at V and 3 bases at J, with 11 bases in the middle. Germline V gene lookup returns CDR1 GTSNPN and CDR2 SVGIG (reference sequence). Complete variable domain (other parts from reference TRBV30 and TRBJ1-2): SQTIHQWPATLVQPVGSPLSLECTVEGTSNPNLYWYRQAAGRGLQLLFYSVGIGQISSEVPQNLSASRPQDRQFILSSKKLLLSDSGFYLCAWSVPAGHYGYTFGSGTRLTVV.

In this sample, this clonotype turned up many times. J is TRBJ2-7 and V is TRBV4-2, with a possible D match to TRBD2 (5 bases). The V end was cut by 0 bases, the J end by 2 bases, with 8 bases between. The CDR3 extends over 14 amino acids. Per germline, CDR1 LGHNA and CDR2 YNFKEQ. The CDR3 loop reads CASSQDRSAYEQYF. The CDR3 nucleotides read TGTGCCAGCAGCCAAGATCGTAGCGCCTACGAGCAGTACTTC.